This T cell receptor beta chain stems from a study of blood T cells in healthy people across ages. CDR3 size: 15 residues. J gave up 8 bases and V 6 bases, and 10 bases lay outside the gene matches. From germline, CDR1 is MNHNY and CDR2 SVGAGI (reference sequence). Primed by a sample-barcoded 5' primer and a J-beta primer mix, a second PCR proceeded for about 6 to 12 cycles. Each CDR3 protein is one row after TCRdb ran MiXCR on the 5' RACE reads. This sample has about 780,000 distinct CDR3 sequences; roughly 24% occur once, and the top ten carry under 3%. These data were also filed under a second study, of T cells of mothers and their children.

This chain connects TRBV6-6 to TRBJ1-4; 9 positions agree with TRBD1. The sequence was obtained from a boy aged 5-17 years in good health. The sequenced material came from blood. The chain's CDR3 is CASSAPTGGDEKLFF. The CDR3 region has the DNA TGTGCCAGCAGCGCCCCAACAGGGGGCGACGAAAAACTGTTTTTT.